This T cell receptor (beta chain) was recovered during a study of blood T cells in healthy people across ages. Study-level points and caveats: Long-lived donors carried more naive CD4+ cells and greater diversity than aged donors. It was held that diversity estimates obtained from one million T cells represented underestimates. Naive and antigen-experienced cells were not separated, limiting conclusive comparison.

Together with a sample-barcoded 5' primer, a J-beta primer mix was included in a second PCR lasting about 6 to 11 cycles. Every single cDNA molecule received a tag from a template-switch adaptor with 12 random nucleotides. TCRdb re-called the 5' RACE reads through MiXCR, storing one row per CDR3 protein. This sample has about 680,000 distinct CDR3 sequences, with approximately 49% found just once. With respect to this clonotype: No antigen is known for it.

The material sequenced was blood. The sequence was obtained from an older woman in good health.

CDR3: CSARDPAGFYNEQFF. In DNA, the CDR3 is TGCAGTGCTAGAGATCCGGCCGGGTTCTACAATGAGCAGTTCTTC. The rearrangement links TRBV20-1 to TRBJ2-1; no definite D call. V was shortened by 0 bases and J by 3 bases, with 12 bases between the two germline ends. Germline V gene lookup returns CDR1 DFQATT and CDR2 SNEGSKA (reference sequence). This CDR3 spans 15 amino acids.